These T cell receptor beta chains were read from a single sample in a study of metastatic and nonmetastatic thyroid tumors. MiXCR re-clonotyped the PCR reads for TCRdb. The sample records about 15,000 clones, 24% being singletons. Sequencing input: tumor tissue. The receptor set was obtained from a female donor with papillary thyroid cancer or a benign thyroid nodule (not recorded which). Some clones in this sample may be carry-over from other donors' samples. Both conserved end residues are part of each CDR3. Fields, in order: V gene, J gene, CDR3 protein.

>TRBV7-9|TRBJ2-1
CASSLAGPHNEQFF
>TRBV20-1|TRBJ2-7
CSAAPGQTYEQYF
>TRBV20-1|TRBJ2-5
CSASGYQETQYF
>TRBV6-4|TRBJ1-2
CASTGGYTF
>TRBV27|TRBJ2-5
CASRGWGQETQYF
>TRBV5-4|TRBJ1-6
CASSLQGSYNSPLHF
>TRBV9|TRBJ2-3
CASSATPWGDTQYF
>TRBV20-1|TRBJ2-3
CSASFRGLQGDTQYF
>TRBV3-1|TRBJ2-1
CASSQAIVIYNEQFF
>TRBV20-1|TRBJ2-6
CSASGTFGANVLTF
>TRBV10-1|TRBJ2-5
CASNPGTGETQYF
>TRBV11-1|TRBJ2-1
CASSLISSSYNEQFF
>TRBV6-1|TRBJ1-3
CASSATPDSGNTIYF
>TRBV6-1|TRBJ1-6
CASSEVGGSNSPLHF
>TRBV28|TRBJ2-6
CASNRYSPSGANVLTF
>TRBV28|TRBJ1-2
CASSRVPYGYTF
>TRBV5-6|TRBJ2-1
CASSLLAGANEQFF
>TRBV7-2|TRBJ2-1
CASSLQGQGEQFF
>TRBV7-9|TRBJ1-5
CASSLGDTINQPQHF
>TRBV7-9|TRBJ2-7
CASSRREGGDEQYF
>TRBV3-1|TRBJ1-1
CASSPDTGSGTFF
>TRBV30|TRBJ2-7
CAYPTGVIGEQYF
>TRBV20-1|TRBJ2-3
CSASSGAVTDTQYF
>TRBV7-2|TRBJ2-1
CASSANMFWGGRSNEQFF
>TRBV20-1|TRBJ2-1
CSALPETRLAGGSYNEQFF
>TRBV4-2|TRBJ1-6
CASSLTGTGPNSPLHF
>TRBV10-3|TRBJ2-3
CAITPGVTTDTQYF
>TRBV6-1|TRBJ2-7
CASSVRDRHSYEQYF
>TRBV20-1|TRBJ2-1
CSASSSASYNEQFF
>TRBV7-9|TRBJ1-1
CASSPGSTGEAFF
>TRBV6-1|TRBJ2-7
CASILGGYEQYF
>TRBV5-5|TRBJ1-1
CASSLLGGLDEAFF
>TRBV29-1|TRBJ2-5
CSVEGYQGETQYF
>TRBV6-1|TRBJ2-3
CASRARQGASKDTQYF
>TRBV9|TRBJ2-3
CASSPGTFSSSTDTQYF
>TRBV7-2|TRBJ2-1
CASSLESGSYNEQFF
>TRBV12-3/TRBV12-4|TRBJ2-2
CASSRPGTGGTGELFF
>TRBV12-3/TRBV12-4|TRBJ1-2
CASSWGGGNGYTF
>TRBV20-1|TRBJ2-7
CSATPGLAGTYEQYF
>TRBV5-6|TRBJ1-1
CASSGTVNTEAFF
>TRBV28|TRBJ1-5
CASSQGHRDQPQHF
>TRBV6-1|TRBJ1-5
CASSALIPGQGSYQPQHF
>TRBV6-2/TRBV6-3|TRBJ2-3
CASSYSGVVSDTQYF
>TRBV6-1|TRBJ2-5
CASSFLGRQETQYF
>TRBV10-3|TRBJ1-2
CAISEGDGNYGYTF
>TRBV11-1|TRBJ2-1
CASSFRQGANNEQFF
>TRBV4-3|TRBJ1-6
CASSQDRSGGSPLHF
>TRBV20-1|TRBJ1-4
CSGDRAGEKLFF
>TRBV10-2|TRBJ2-6
CASSDLTARNSGANVLTF
>TRBV6-1|TRBJ2-5
CASTLLGRQYTQYF
>TRBV7-2|TRBJ2-3
CASSLAGTSGSDTQYF
>TRBV20-1|TRBJ1-1
CSALDRQMNTEAFF
>TRBV28|TRBJ1-1
CASILMENTEAFF
>TRBV19|TRBJ2-1
CASSIAGASYNEQFF
>TRBV3-1|TRBJ2-3
CASSQGQGDTDTQYF
>TRBV2|TRBJ1-6
CASSLQGQGRNSPLHF